The sequence of this T cell receptor beta chain was determined in a study of cytomegalovirus exposure and HLA in healthy donors. The table came from immunoSEQ multiplex PCR; TCRdb's copy has only in-frame clones and leaves some out. The sample consists of around 250,000 clones, 90% of them appearing once. This clone was observed a few times. CDR1 is SEHNR and CDR2 is FQNEAQ in the germline V gene (reference sequence). The CDR3 loop spans 15 amino acids. Trimming took 4 bases from V and 3 from J; bases not matched to a gene: 6. The TCR originated in a woman aged 18-29 years in good health and CMV-seronegative. The V and J genes are TRBV7-9 and TRBJ2-7; TRBD2 matches at 10 bases. The sample comprised PBMCs. CDR3 sequence: CASSSSLAGFYEQYF. Here the CDR3 DNA reads TGTGCCAGCAGCTCCTCACTAGCGGGGTTCTACGAGCAGTACTTC. Looking up the rest from reference TRBV7-9 and TRBJ2-7 gives the full variable domain: DTGVSQNPRHKITKRGQNVTFRCDPISEHNRLYWYRQTLGQGPEFLTYFQNEAQLEKSRLLSDRFSAERPKGSFSTLEIQRTEQGDSAMYLCASSSSLAGFYEQYFGPGTRLTVT.